This T cell receptor beta chain was profiled in a study of cytomegalovirus exposure and HLA in healthy donors. With 2 bases removed from V and 3 bases from J, the gap between germline ends came to 8 bases. The CDR3 is 14 residues long. Germline CDR1 MNHEY, CDR2 SMNVEV (reference sequence). Primers: 60 Vbeta forward and 13 Jbeta reverse. Profiling relied on immunoSEQ multiplex PCR, and the TCRdb table lists in-frame clones only, not all of them. The data show about 140,000 clones, more than 75% seen once. Overall study results and limits: Cytomegalovirus status was reportedly diagnosed by the classifier with high sensitivity and specificity. TCR beta sequences reportedly predicted the HLA-A and HLA-B alleles of most subjects accurately.

The sample holds a few counts of this clone. Its antigen is currently unknown. The chain combines TRBV27 with TRBJ1-5, with a weak D call TRBD1 (5 bases). The specimen was PBMCs. The source is a young man in good health and CMV-seronegative. The CDR3 spells CASSLGAANQPQHF. DNA for the CDR3: TGTGCCAGCAGTTTAGGGGCAGCCAATCAGCCCCAGCATTTT.